The next 21 T cell receptor beta chains were all read from a single sample in a study of T cell responses to AZD1222 COVID-19 vaccine. Assay: immunoSEQ multiplex PCR; the TCRdb copy retains only in-frame clones and omits some. The table records fewer than 150,000 clones, about 93% of them present only once. Sequencing used peripheral blood, obtained 28 days after the second AZD1222 dose. The source is an adult who received the AZD1222 COVID-19 vaccine.

The CDR3 region is CASSQGLNRGNDEQYF. The CDR3 coding sequence is TGCGCCAGCAGCCAAGGCCTCAACAGGGGCAACGACGAGCAGTACTTC. The chain recombines TRBV4-1 with TRBJ2-7; 7 bases are a match to TRBD1. Germline values: CDR1 MGHRA, CDR2 YSYEKL. This CDR3 has 16 amino acids. J lost 5 bases, V lost 1 base, and 11 bases had no gene match.

For the CDR3, the DNA is TGTGCCAGCAGCCAAGATCAGGGAGGAAGCAATCAGCCCCAGCATTTT. Protein: CASSQDQGGSNQPQHF. The chain combines TRBV14 with TRBJ1-5; D might be TRBD1 (5 bases). V was pared by 0 bases and J by 1 base, with 10 bases between. This CDR3 has 16 amino acids. CDR1 and CDR2 (germline): SGHDN, FVKESK.

This clone was observed a handful of times. The chain is built from TRBV2 and TRBJ2-3, with TRBD2 matching over 9 bases. This CDR3 has 17 amino acids. CDR1 SNHLY and CDR2 FYNNEI come from the germline V gene. Trimming cost V 2 bases and J 2 bases; bases outside gene matches: 8. The CDR3 spells CASSEPRGGEYTDTQYF. CDR3 DNA: TGTGCCAGCAGTGAACCCCGCGGGGGGGAATACACAGATACGCAGTATTTT.

This clone appeared once. J is TRBJ1-1 and V is TRBV18, with a possible D match to TRBD1 (6 bases). The CDR3 spans 12 residues. Germline V gene lookup returns CDR1 KGHSH and CDR2 LQKENI. V shed 5 bases and J shed 5 bases, with 9 bases lying between them. The CDR3 DNA is TGTGCCAGCTCAATTGGACAGACTGAAGCTTTCTTT. Its translation is CASSIGQTEAFF. Based on the CDR3 plus reference TRBV18 and TRBJ1-1, the full variable domain is NAGVMQNPRHLVRRRGQEARLRCSPMKGHSHVYWYRQLPEEGLKFMVYLQKENIIDESGMPKERFSAEFPKEGPSILRIQQVVRGDSAAYFCASSIGQTEAFFGQGTRLTVV.

The V gene is TRBV19, the J gene TRBJ2-1; D not certain. CDR3 size: 15 residues. V lost 0 bases, J lost 2 bases, and 8 bases lay in between. Germline V gene data show CDR1 as LNHDA and CDR2 as SQIVND (reference sequence). The CDR3 region has the DNA TGTGCCAGTAGTATAGATTCGAGTCCCTACAATGAGCAGTTCTTC. Encoded protein: CASSIDSSPYNEQFF.

The chain uses TRBV7-2 and TRBJ1-6, with 8 positions matching TRBD1. The CDR3 covers 15 residues. The germline V gene encodes CDR1 SGHTA and CDR2 FQGNSA. V shed 5 bases and J 7 bases; nucleotides not matched to a gene: 7. The CDR3 coding sequence is TGTGCCAGCAGCCAACAGGGGGTGAAGAATTCACCCCTCCACTTT. Amino acids: CASSQQGVKNSPLHF.

This chain uses TRBV6-5 with TRBJ1-1, with D hard to call. The CDR3 has 13 residues. Trimming removed 4 bases at V and 4 bases at J, with 10 bases between. The germline CDR1 and CDR2 sequences are MNHEY and SVGAGI. The CDR3 spells CASSWKVGTEAFF. The CDR3 DNA reads TGTGCCAGCAGTTGGAAAGTCGGCACTGAAGCTTTCTTT.

The chain uses TRBV27 and TRBJ2-1; TRBD1 aligns across 8 bases. From germline, CDR1 is MNHEY and CDR2 SMNVEV (reference sequence). J was trimmed by 0 bases and V by 5 bases; bases with no gene match: 9. The CDR3 spans 17 residues. CDR3 in amino acids: CASSRDRMYSSYNEQFF. The CDR3 DNA reads as TGTGCCAGCAGTAGGGACAGGATGTATAGCTCCTACAATGAGCAGTTCTTC.

The chain combines TRBV19 with TRBJ1-1, with D perhaps matching TRBD1 (6 bases). CDR3 length equals 13 residues. Germline loops: CDR1 LNHDA, CDR2 SQIVND (reference sequence). Between the trimmed V and J ends, which lost 5 bases and 1 base, there was a span of 8 bases. CDR3 in amino acids: CASSQQGNTEAFF. DNA for the CDR3: TGTGCCAGTAGTCAACAGGGGAACACTGAAGCTTTCTTT. The full variable domain, rest sourced from reference TRBV19 and TRBJ1-1, is DGGITQSPKYLFRKEGQNVTLSCEQNLNHDAMYWYRQDPGQGLRLIYYSQIVNDFQKGDIAEGYSVSREKKESFPLTVTSAQKNPTAFYLCASSQQGNTEAFFGQGTRLTVV.

Only one count was recorded for this clone. V gene TRBV19 combines with J gene TRBJ1-3; D unclear. The CDR3 is 15 residues long. V dropped 3 bases and J dropped 0 bases, with 9 bases sitting between them. Germline loops: CDR1 LNHDA, CDR2 SQIVND (reference sequence). CDR3 protein: CASSISGSSGNTIYF. In DNA form, the CDR3 reads TGTGCCAGTAGTATCTCGGGAAGCTCTGGAAACACCATATATTTT.

This chain joins TRBV3-1 (or the pseudogene TRBV3-2) and TRBJ2-3; D remains ambiguous. The CDR3 contains 12 residues. CDR1 LGHDT and CDR2 YNNKEL come from the germline V gene (reference sequence). V was shortened by 7 bases and J by 6 bases, with 11 bases between the two germline ends. CDR3 sequence: CASTSLGDTQYF. DNA of the CDR3: TGTGCCAGCACCTCCTTGGGGGATACGCAGTATTTT.

The chain recombines TRBV5-6 with TRBJ1-3; TRBD1 matches 7 bases. This CDR3 has 14 amino acids. J gave up 4 bases and V 7 bases, and 8 bases lay outside the gene matches. Looked up from germline, CDR1 is SGHDT and CDR2 is YYEEEE. The CDR3 nucleotides are TGTGCCAGCGAAGCCGGGACAGCAGGAAACACCATATATTTT. This gives the protein CASEAGTAGNTIYF.

V gene TRBV7-9 combines with J gene TRBJ1-4; D possibly corresponds to TRBD1 (6 bases). Germline V lookup: CDR1 SEHNR, CDR2 FQNEAQ (reference sequence). The CDR3 consists of 13 residues. Trimming pared 3 bases from V and 8 bases from J, leaving 10 bases between. The CDR3 is CASSFGGREKLFF. Written as DNA, the CDR3 is TGTGCCAGCAGCTTTGGGGGGCGCGAAAAACTGTTTTTT. Using reference TRBV7-9 and TRBJ1-4 for the parts outside the CDR3, the full variable domain is DTGVSQNPRHKITKRGQNVTFRCDPISEHNRLYWYRQTLGQGPEFLTYFQNEAQLEKSRLLSDRFSAERPKGSFSTLEIQRTEQGDSAMYLCASSFGGREKLFFGSGTQLSVL.

This chain joins TRBV6-6 and TRBJ1-2; tentatively, D is TRBD1 (5 bases). The germline V gene has CDR1 MNHNY and CDR2 SVGAGI (reference sequence). The CDR3 has 12 residues. V shed 11 bases and J shed 8 bases, with 18 bases lying between them. CDR3 sequence: CAGGLGWEGYTF. The DNA for the CDR3 is TGTGCCGGGGGACTGGGTTGGGAGGGCTACACCTTC.

The gene calls are TRBV19 and TRBJ2-2, with TRBD1 matching 11 bases. The CDR3 contains 16 residues. Losses at the gene ends were 3 bases for V and 7 bases for J; bases not matched to a gene: 7. The germline CDR1 and CDR2 sequences are LNHDA and SQIVND (reference sequence). The CDR3 sequence is CASSIGTGGYGGELFF. Here the CDR3 DNA reads TGTGCCAGTAGTATTGGGACAGGGGGTTATGGCGGGGAGCTGTTTTTT.

V gene TRBV5-1 combines with J gene TRBJ1-2; possibly TRBD1 for D (5 bases). Germline-derived CDR1 and CDR2 are SGHRS and YFSETQ. This CDR3 spans 14 amino acids. Trimming removed 0 bases at V and 6 bases at J, with 12 bases between. CDR3: CASSLDLGQDGYTF. For the CDR3, the DNA is TGCGCCAGCAGCTTGGATCTGGGGCAGGATGGCTACACCTTC.

The chain recombines TRBV2 with TRBJ1-5; tentative D call: TRBD1 (5 bases). V was trimmed by 11 bases and J by 3 bases, leaving 14 bases between them. This CDR3 is 13 amino acids long. Germline-derived CDR1 and CDR2 are SNHLY and FYNNEI. DNA of the CDR3: TGTGCCGTGCGGGGGGATGCCAATCAGCCCCAGCATTTT. As protein: CAVRGDANQPQHF.

This chain links TRBV11-2 with TRBJ2-5; a weak D match, TRBD1 (6 bases). This CDR3 comprises 16 residues. Germline V lookup: CDR1 SGHAT, CDR2 FQNNGV. V dropped 1 base and J dropped 2 bases, with 14 bases sitting between them. CDR3 protein: CASSLVPGQLQETQYF. The DNA for the CDR3 is TGTGCCAGCAGCTTAGTCCCCGGACAGCTACAAGAGACCCAGTACTTC.

The chain links TRBV12-5 to TRBJ1-2; D not resolved. The CDR3 extends over 11 amino acids. Germline V gives CDR1 LGHNT, CDR2 FRNRAP. V was clipped by 4 bases and J by 8 bases, with 8 bases between them. CDR3 in DNA: TGTGCTAGTGGTTCGTACGGGGGCTACACCTTC. Translating it yields CASGSYGGYTF.

The V call is TRBV3-1 (or the pseudogene TRBV3-2), the J call TRBJ2-2, with no clear D. Germline CDR1 LGHDT, CDR2 YNNKEL (reference sequence). This CDR3 contains 14 residues. The ends were cut back, 4 bases at V and 1 base at J, with 7 bases in the middle. This CDR3 is CASSREENTGELFF. The CDR3 DNA reads as TGTGCCAGCAGCCGGGAAGAGAACACCGGGGAGCTGTTTTTT.

This clone was recorded once. The chain recombines TRBV27 with TRBJ2-7, with a tentative D call TRBD2 (6 bases). The CDR3 is 13 amino acids. V dropped 4 bases and J dropped 0 bases, with 7 bases sitting between them. CDR1 and CDR2 from the germline V gene are MNHEY and SMNVEV (reference sequence). The CDR3 DNA reads as TGTGCCAGCAGTTGGGACTCCTCCTACGAGCAGTACTTC. Its protein is CASSWDSSYEQYF.